A single sample is the source of the 26 T cell receptor beta chains below, sequenced in a study of naive and memory T cell subsets. Blood and skin TCR RNA was reverse transcribed with alpha and beta constant primers. TCRdb fed the UMI-ligation and nested PCR reads into MiXCR, producing one record per CDR3 protein. The data show under 20,000 distinct CDR3 sequences, approximately 9.7% seen once. The treatment denotes: skin biopsy from PPD injection site in Mantoux-positive individual. Input was about 1 to 1,100 ng of DNase-treated total RNA without cell sorting. Material: skin, obtained from a tuberculin skin test site. The receptors were gathered from an adult in good health.

This clonotype was found many times. V is TRBV30 and J is TRBJ2-2, with TRBD1 as a possible D gene (6 bases). V was shortened by 3 bases and J by 1 base, with 18 bases between the two germline ends. This CDR3 region has 17 residues. The germline V gene has CDR1 GTSNPN and CDR2 SVGIG (reference sequence). The chain's CDR3 is CAWRRDTKIVNTGELFF. The CDR3, as DNA: TGTGCCTGGAGGAGGGACACCAAAATCGTGAACACCGGGGAGCTGTTTTTT.

Worth noting for this clonotype: A much larger clone is a single base away; this may be a read error. The V and J genes are TRBV29-1 and TRBJ2-5; the D gene could be TRBD1 or TRBD2 (6 bases each). CDR3 length: 16 residues. V was pared by 2 bases and J by 5 bases, with 21 bases between. CDR1 is SQVTM, CDR2 ANQGSEA, per germline. DNA of the CDR3: TGCAGCGTTGAATATAATCTCGGGGGCGGGTGCGAGACCCAGTACTTC. This sequence encodes CSVEYNLGGGCETQYF. Based on the CDR3 plus reference TRBV29-1 and TRBJ2-5, the full variable domain is SAVISQKPSRDICQRGTSLTIQCQVDSQVTMMFWYRQQPGQSLTLIATANQGSEATYESGFVIDKFPISRPNLTFSTLTVSNMSPEDSSIYLCSVEYNLGGGCETQYFGPGTRLLVL.

This clonotype was counted ten times or more. The chain links TRBV29-1 to TRBJ1-1, with D hard to call. This CDR3 is 14 amino acids long. Germline V gives CDR1 SQVTM, CDR2 ANQGSEA. V was pared by 3 bases and J by 7 bases, with 18 bases between. The CDR3 DNA reads TGCAGCGTTGATCGCCCAGAGGGAGGAGATGAAGCTTTCTTT. It yields the protein CSVDRPEGGDEAFF.

V and J are TRBV29-1 and TRBJ2-5; D gene ambiguous. The CDR3 length is 13 residues. Looked up from germline, CDR1 is SQVTM and CDR2 is ANQGSEA. Trimming stripped 3 bases from V and 4 bases from J, with 12 bases between. CDR3 DNA: TGCAGCGTTGACGTTGATTGGAGAGAGACCCAGTACTTC. Protein product: CSVDVDWRETQYF.

This clonotype has a handful of counts. The chain joins TRBV28 to TRBJ1-2; no firm D call. Per the germline V gene, CDR1 is MDHEN and CDR2 is SYDVKM. V was trimmed by 2 bases and J by 2 bases, leaving 15 bases between them. CDR3 length equals 16 residues. This chain's CDR3 is CASSLREDRRNYGYTF. The CDR3 DNA reads as TGTGCCAGCAGTTTAAGAGAGGACCGGAGAAACTATGGCTACACCTTC.

This chain connects TRBV7-2 to TRBJ2-2; D call uncertain. Germline CDR1 SGHTA, CDR2 FQGNSA. The V and J ends lost 3 bases and 4 bases respectively, with 6 bases between them. CDR3 size: 13 residues. CDR3 coding DNA: TGTGCCAGCAGCTTTTATGGCACCGGGGAGCTGTTTTTT. It specifies CASSFYGTGELFF.

A few counts support this clonotype. J is TRBJ1-1 and V is TRBV7-9, with D uncertain. The CDR3 contains 12 residues. The germline CDR1 and CDR2 sequences are SEHNR and FQNEAQ (reference sequence). V dropped 5 bases and J dropped 0 bases, with 4 bases sitting between them. The CDR3 nucleotides are TGTGCCAGCAGCCCAATGAACACTGAAGCTTTCTTT. It is translated as CASSPMNTEAFF. The full variable domain, in which reference TRBV7-9 and TRBJ1-1 provide the parts outside the CDR3, is DTGVSQNPRHKITKRGQNVTFRCDPISEHNRLYWYRQTLGQGPEFLTYFQNEAQLEKSRLLSDRFSAERPKGSFSTLEIQRTEQGDSAMYLCASSPMNTEAFFGQGTRLTVV.

The genes are TRBV6-4 and TRBJ1-2; possibly TRBD1 for D (5 bases). V lost 3 bases and J 2 bases, leaving 10 bases between the germline ends. Germline values: CDR1 MRHNA, CDR2 SNTAGT. This CDR3 contains 14 residues. CDR3 nucleotide sequence: TGTGCCAGCAGTGAAACGAGGGACAACTATGGCTACACCTTC. This encodes CASSETRDNYGYTF.

This clonotype counts as medium-sized. V and J are TRBV20-1 and TRBJ1-2; TRBD1 might be the D (6 bases). This CDR3 has 12 amino acids. V gave up 6 bases and J gave up 14 bases, with 22 bases separating them. Germline assignment: CDR1 DFQATT and CDR2 SNEGSKA (reference sequence). The CDR3 region has the DNA TGCAGTGCCAATTCCGCCGTGACAGGCACTACCTTC. This translates into CSANSAVTGTTF.

This clonotype was recorded a few times. The CDR3 here is CASSLSYTGELFF. CDR3 DNA: TGTGCCAGCAGTCTTTCATACACCGGGGAGCTGTTTTTT. The V call is TRBV6-5, the J call TRBJ2-2; D gene uncertain. Trimming stripped 5 bases from V and 3 bases from J, with 7 bases between. The CDR3 loop spans 13 amino acids. Germline V gene data show CDR1 as MNHEY and CDR2 as SVGAGI.

V is TRBV10-2 and J is TRBJ2-7; D unresolved. Germline V lookup: CDR1 WSHSY, CDR2 SAAADI. This CDR3 region has 16 residues. Deletions cut 3 bases from V and 3 bases from J, with 18 bases between. CDR3 coding DNA: TGCGCCAGCAGTGATCGTAGGTCCCTAACCAACTACGAGCAGTACTTC. This encodes CASSDRRSLTNYEQYF.

This clonotype was picked up many times. The genes are TRBV6-2 or TRBV6-3 and TRBJ2-1; no reliable D call. V lost 2 bases and J lost 4, with 3 bases in between. Germline V gene data show CDR1 as MNHEY and CDR2 as SVGEGT. The CDR3 extends over 12 amino acids. The CDR3 DNA is TGTGCCAGCAGTTACGCTTACAATGAGCAGTTCTTC. As protein: CASSYAYNEQFF.

The rearrangement uses TRBV5-1 and TRBJ2-1; TRBD2 matches 13 bases. The CDR3 loop spans 15 amino acids. The germline gives CDR1 SGHRS, CDR2 YFSETQ. Germline trimming cut 5 bases from V and 6 bases from J; bases unmatched to any gene: 5. CDR3 sequence (DNA): TGCGCCAGCAGACGGACTAGCGGGAGTACCAATGAGCAGTTCTTC. This translates into CASRRTSGSTNEQFF.

CDR3 coding DNA: TGCGCCAGCAGCCAAGTCCCGGGACAGGGGGCGGTTGGGCCTGAAGCTTTCTTT. It encodes CASSQVPGQGAVGPEAFF. The J gene is TRBJ1-1, the V gene TRBV4-1, with 12 bases identical to TRBD1. Germline V gene sequence: CDR1 MGHRA, CDR2 YSYEKL. V lost 1 base, J lost 6 bases, and 12 bases stayed unmatched. The CDR3 runs to 18 residues.

This clonotype was seen at least ten times. The chain employs TRBV12-3 or TRBV12-4 and TRBJ2-1, with a tentative D call TRBD1 (5 bases). V shed 3 bases and J shed 4 bases, with 10 bases lying between them. This CDR3 comprises 14 residues. The DNA of the CDR3 is TGTGCCAGCAGTTTTTCCCAGGGATACAATGAGCAGTTCTTC. Amino acid sequence: CASSFSQGYNEQFF.

A remark on this clonotype: Possible read error: a much larger clone is one base away. This chain joins TRBV11-2 and TRBJ2-3; 8 positions match TRBD2. CDR3 length: 14 residues. Germline V gene sequence: CDR1 SGHAT, CDR2 FQNNGV. J gave up 7 bases and V 5 bases, and 8 bases lay outside the gene matches. The CDR3 loop reads CASSGSGKRNTQYF. The CDR3 nucleotides are TGTGCCAGCAGCGGTAGCGGGAAACGGAATACGCAGTATTTT.

This clonotype showed up many times. J is TRBJ2-7 and V is TRBV20-1; D uncertain. This CDR3 has 14 residues. V was cut by 3 bases and J by 0 bases, with 12 bases left in between. Germline V gene data show CDR1 as DFQATT and CDR2 as SNEGSKA (reference sequence). In DNA form, the CDR3 reads TGCAGTGCTAGCGACCTGGACGGCTCCTACGAGCAGTACTTC. Residues: CSASDLDGSYEQYF.

This clonotype was counted many times. The genes are TRBV7-3 and TRBJ2-7; weak D call: TRBD2 (6 bases). The CDR3 is 16 amino acids. Trimming took off 0 bases at V and 1 base at J, with 13 bases between the two ends. Germline lookup yields CDR1 SGHTA and CDR2 FQGTGA. Written as DNA, the CDR3 is TGTGCCAGCAGCTTAACGTACCTAGCGCCGTCCTACGAGCAGTACTTC. It translates to CASSLTYLAPSYEQYF. Complete variable domain (other parts from reference TRBV7-3 and TRBJ2-7): GAGVSQTPSNKVTEKGKYVELRCDPISGHTALYWYRQSLGQGPEFLIYFQGTGAADDSGLPNDRFFAVRPEGSVSTLKIQRTERGDSAVYLCASSLTYLAPSYEQYFGPGTRLTVT.

This clonotype has ten or more counts. The V and J genes are TRBV29-1 and TRBJ2-5, with D maybe TRBD1 (6 bases). The V gene's germline CDR1 is SQVTM and CDR2 ANQGSEA. V gave up 8 bases and J gave up 1 base, with 23 bases separating them. This CDR3 comprises 16 residues. CDR3 sequence: CSLAPIPGAFQETQYF. The CDR3 bases are TGCAGCTTGGCTCCTATCCCAGGGGCTTTCCAAGAGACCCAGTACTTC. Together with reference TRBV29-1 and TRBJ2-5, the CDR3 gives the full variable domain: SAVISQKPSRDICQRGTSLTIQCQVDSQVTMMFWYRQQPGQSLTLIATANQGSEATYESGFVIDKFPISRPNLTFSTLTVSNMSPEDSSIYLCSLAPIPGAFQETQYFGPGTRLLVL.

The genes are TRBV29-1 and TRBJ2-3; D is possibly TRBD2 (5 bases). Germline CDR1 is SQVTM and CDR2 is ANQGSEA. Trimming removed 5 bases from V and 0 bases from J, with 12 bases in between. The CDR3 has 14 amino acids. CDR3: CSVLRAASTDTQYF. Written as DNA, the CDR3 is TGCAGCGTTTTAAGAGCGGCAAGCACAGATACGCAGTATTTT.

This clonotype was seen many times. V gene TRBV2 combines with J gene TRBJ2-7, with 7 bases lining up with TRBD1. This CDR3 region has 14 residues. With 7 bases clipped from V and 0 bases from J, the junction kept 6 bases outside the gene matches. Per the germline V gene, CDR1 is SNHLY and CDR2 is FYNNEI. The CDR3 loop is CASKKRDSSYEQYF. CDR3 bases: TGTGCCAGCAAAAAACGGGACAGCTCCTACGAGCAGTACTTC.

A word on this clonotype: A much larger clone sits a single nucleotide away, making a read error possible. The chain joins TRBV20-1 to TRBJ1-4, with D possibly being TRBD1 (5 bases). The CDR3 covers 15 residues. Germline V gene lookup returns CDR1 DFQATT and CDR2 SNEGSKA (reference sequence). V was shortened by 0 bases and J by 8 bases, with 16 bases between the two germline ends. The CDR3 reads CSARESGGKKEKLFF. The CDR3 nucleotides read TGCAGTGCTAGAGAATCGGGGGGTAAAAAGGAAAAACTGTTTTTT.

This clonotype occurred a few times. V is TRBV7-2 and J is TRBJ1-2; 11 nucleotides agree with TRBD1. J was trimmed by 4 bases and V by 5 bases; bases with no gene match: 12. CDR1 SGHTA and CDR2 FQGNSA come from the germline V gene. The CDR3 runs 17 residues. DNA of the CDR3: TGTGCCAGCAGCCCCGGACAGGGGGCGCGGGCTGGCTATGGCTACACCTTC. It yields the protein CASSPGQGARAGYGYTF.

The sample holds many counts of this clonotype. The chain uses TRBV4-2 and TRBJ1-5; D is uncertain. The CDR3 is made up of 17 amino acids. Germline V gives CDR1 LGHNA, CDR2 YNFKEQ. The ends were cut back, 0 bases at V and 0 bases at J, with 12 bases in the middle. In DNA, the CDR3 is TGTGCCAGCAGCCAAGATTTCCCCAGTTATAGCAATCAGCCCCAGCATTTT. The encoded protein is CASSQDFPSYSNQPQHF.

There are many counts of this clonotype. J is TRBJ2-2 and V is TRBV3-1, with a possible D match to TRBD2 (5 bases). The CDR3 covers 16 residues. Between the trimmed V and J ends, which lost 0 bases and 0 bases, there was a span of 8 bases. Germline V gene lookup returns CDR1 LGHDT and CDR2 YNNKEL (reference sequence). CDR3 loop: CASSQDTAANTGELFF. The DNA of the CDR3 is TGTGCCAGCAGCCAAGATACAGCGGCGAACACCGGGGAGCTGTTTTTT.

This clonotype has a handful of counts. The CDR3 DNA is TGTGCAAGTCGCTTAAGGGGACTAGCGGGTTATATCGGGGATGAGCAGTTCTTC. As protein: CASRLRGLAGYIGDEQFF. The V call is TRBV12-2, the J call TRBJ2-1; whether TRBD2, the table's D call, matches the DNA was not checked. TRBV12-2 is deemed a pseudogene. The length of the CDR3 is 18 residues.